One sample yielded the 28 T cell receptor beta chains listed below, sequenced in a study of blood T cell repertoires in COVID-19. The table came from immunoSEQ multiplex PCR; TCRdb's copy has only in-frame clones and leaves some out. The sample carries 300,000 to 350,000 clones, roughly 90% recorded once. The sample comprised PBMCs or T cells enriched from blood (not recorded which). The receptors here all came from a woman aged 18-30 years with acute COVID-19.

J is TRBJ1-2 and V is TRBV28; no firm D call. Germline V gene data show CDR1 as MDHEN and CDR2 as SYDVKM. Trimming removed 5 bases from V and 7 bases from J, with 5 bases in between. This CDR3 region has 10 residues. CDR3 coding DNA: TGTGCCAGCAGTCGGGGTGGCTACACCTTC. It codes for CASSRGGYTF.

The chain employs TRBV7-2 and TRBJ1-2; D gene unclear. CDR3 length: 14 amino acids. Between the trimmed V and J ends, which lost 5 bases and 1 base, there was a span of 11 bases. Germline-derived CDR1 and CDR2 are SGHTA and FQGNSA. CDR3 nucleotide sequence: TGTGCCAGCAGCCCCTCTCGGGATAACTATGGCTACACCTTC. Translating it yields CASSPSRDNYGYTF.

This chain connects TRBV5-1 to TRBJ2-2; 7 bases align to TRBD2. The ends lost 0 bases at V and 6 bases at J; junction bases unmatched: 5. Germline V gene lookup returns CDR1 SGHRS and CDR2 YFSETQ. The CDR3 totals 15 residues. The CDR3 DNA reads TGCGCCAGCAGCTTGGTCCCGGGAGGCCCCGGGGAGCTGTTTTTT. Protein: CASSLVPGGPGELFF.

This rearrangement joins TRBV27 to TRBJ2-7; 7 nucleotides align to TRBD2. The CDR3 covers 17 residues. The ends lost 0 bases at V and 3 bases at J; junction bases unmatched: 11. CDR1 is MNHEY, CDR2 SMNVEV, per germline (reference sequence). The CDR3 DNA is TGTGCCAGCAGTTTATCCTTAACGGGGAGGGATCACTACGAGCAGTACTTC. Translation gives CASSLSLTGRDHYEQYF.

The chain has TRBV18 and TRBJ1-2, with unresolved D. Germline V gene data show CDR1 as KGHSH and CDR2 as LQKENI. Trimming shortened V by 3 bases and J by 4 bases, and 18 bases separated the two germline ends. The CDR3 spans 16 residues. In DNA form, the CDR3 reads TGTGCCAGCTCACCGACACCCCACCAGAGAACCTATGGCTACACCTTC. This gives the protein CASSPTPHQRTYGYTF.

This chain connects TRBV25-1 to TRBJ2-4; the D gene is possibly TRBD2 (5 bases). The V end lost 0 bases, the J end lost 9 bases, and 6 bases lay between the germline ends. CDR3 size: 12 residues. Germline loops: CDR1 MGHDK, CDR2 SYGVNS. CDR3 sequence: CASSEYAGIQYF. CDR3 nucleotides: TGTGCCAGCAGTGAATATGCGGGCATTCAGTACTTC.

The genes are TRBV6-2 or TRBV6-3 and TRBJ2-3; weak D call: TRBD2 (6 bases). The CDR3 has 14 residues. Trimming cost V 7 bases and J 2 bases, with 13 bases left between them. Germline CDR1 and CDR2: MNHEY and SVGEGT. The CDR3: CASTPPGVTDTQYF. The CDR3, as DNA: TGTGCCAGCACCCCGCCGGGGGTCACAGATACGCAGTATTTT.

This chain links TRBV19 with TRBJ1-2; 9 bases match TRBD1. The CDR3 has 15 residues. V lost 3 bases, J lost 8 bases, and 10 bases stayed unmatched. Germline V CDR1 and CDR2: LNHDA, SQIVND (reference sequence). The CDR3 sequence: CASSIVEGQGGGYTF. CDR3 coding DNA: TGTGCCAGTAGTATTGTGGAGGGACAGGGAGGCGGCTACACCTTC.

V gene TRBV27 combines with J gene TRBJ2-1; 8 bases map to TRBD1. V shed 5 bases and J 8 bases; nucleotides not matched to a gene: 5. The CDR3 contains 13 residues. Looked up from germline, CDR1 is MNHEY and CDR2 is SMNVEV (reference sequence). The CDR3 reads CASSTDREDEQFF. CDR3 sequence (DNA): TGTGCCAGCAGTACGGACAGGGAAGATGAGCAGTTCTTC.

J is TRBJ2-3 and V is TRBV24-1; TRBD1 agrees at 11 bases. The CDR3 has 16 residues. The V gene's germline CDR1 is KGHDR and CDR2 SFDVKD. Unmatched junction bases numbered 2, after V lost 0 bases and J lost 4 bases. As DNA, the CDR3 is TGTGCCACCAGTGATTTGTCGGGACAGGGGGCAGATACGCAGTATTTT. The encoded protein is CATSDLSGQGADTQYF.

The CDR3 region is CASSSTRQTGSYNSPLHF. The CDR3 DNA follows: TGTGCCAGCAGCAGTACACGTCAGACTGGCTCCTATAATTCACCCCTCCACTTT. The J gene is TRBJ1-6, the V gene TRBV4-2; D not certain. CDR1 is LGHNA, CDR2 YNFKEQ, per germline. CDR3 length: 18 amino acids. Trimming pared 5 bases from V and 0 bases from J, leaving 17 bases between.

The chain joins TRBV29-1 to TRBJ2-7; 7 nucleotides match TRBD1. The V segment lost 5 bases and the J segment 4 bases; nucleotides outside the gene matches: 8. CDR3 length: 13 residues. In germline, CDR1 is SQVTM, CDR2 ANQGSEA. CDR3 DNA: TGCAGCGTTCGGACAGGCGGTGGGTACGAGCAGTACTTC. Protein product: CSVRTGGGYEQYF.

This rearrangement joins TRBV28 to TRBJ2-5; 10 bases map to TRBD2. The CDR3 loop spans 14 amino acids. Germline CDR1 reads MDHEN; CDR2 reads SYDVKM. J was trimmed by 5 bases and V by 6 bases; bases with no gene match: 6. The chain's CDR3 is CASSTSGIRETQYF. The CDR3, as DNA: TGTGCCAGCAGCACTAGCGGGATAAGGGAGACCCAGTACTTC.

Details on this clone: This specimen includes other DNA sequences encoding the same CDR3. The V gene is TRBV9, the J gene TRBJ1-1; D call uncertain. Trimming shortened V by 0 bases and J by 5 bases, and 8 bases separated the two germline ends. This CDR3 comprises 13 residues. The germline gives CDR1 SGDLS, CDR2 YYNGEE. DNA of the CDR3: TGTGCCAGCAGCGTAGAGGGAGGGACTGAAGCTTTCTTT. Translated: CASSVEGGTEAFF.

This sequence joins TRBV30 and TRBJ1-2, with a tentative D call TRBD1 (6 bases). Germline CDR1 reads GTSNPN; CDR2 reads SVGIG (reference sequence). Trimming removed 4 bases from V and 6 bases from J, with 15 bases in between. CDR3 size: 13 residues. The CDR3 DNA is TGTGCCTGGACTACAGGGAACCTTCATGGCTACACCTTC. Protein product: CAWTTGNLHGYTF.

This clone was picked up one time. This chain connects TRBV15 to TRBJ1-1; possible D gene TRBD1, 5 bases. The CDR3 is 14 residues long. V was cut by 3 bases and J by 0 bases, with 8 bases left in between. The germline gives CDR1 LNHNV, CDR2 YYDKDF (reference sequence). The CDR3 DNA sequence: TGTGCCACCAGCAGGAAGACAGTGAACACTGAAGCTTTCTTT. Translated: CATSRKTVNTEAFF. The whole variable domain, remainder taken from reference TRBV15 and TRBJ1-1, is DAMVIQNPRYQVTQFGKPVTLSCSQTLNHNVMYWYQQKSSQAPKLLFHYYDKDFNNEADTPDNFQSRRPNTSFCFLDIRSPGLGDTAMYLCATSRKTVNTEAFFGQGTRLTVV.

This chain connects TRBV7-8 to TRBJ2-2; D unclear. The CDR3 contains 16 residues. V lost 3 bases and J lost 0, with 11 bases in between. The germline V gene encodes CDR1 SGHVS and CDR2 FQNEAQ. The CDR3 spells CASSFRPGTNTGELFF. In nucleotides, the CDR3 is TGTGCCAGCAGCTTCCGGCCGGGTACGAACACCGGGGAGCTGTTTTTT.

This chain connects TRBV27 to TRBJ1-3, with D uncertain. The CDR3 extends over 13 amino acids. Trimming took 6 bases from V and 0 from J, leaving 6 bases between them. Germline V gene lookup returns CDR1 MNHEY and CDR2 SMNVEV (reference sequence). This CDR3 is CASSPVSGNTIYF. CDR3 coding DNA: TGTGCCAGCAGCCCGGTCTCTGGAAACACCATATATTTT.

This clone was observed a single time. The chain employs TRBV19 and TRBJ1-1; D is undetermined. V lost 7 bases, J lost 8 bases, and 20 bases lay in between. There are 14 residues in the CDR3. The germline CDR1 and CDR2 sequences are LNHDA and SQIVND (reference sequence). CDR3 residues: CASKVALIHAEAFF. CDR3 sequence (DNA): TGTGCCAGTAAAGTAGCCCTTATACACGCCGAAGCTTTCTTT.

The J gene is TRBJ1-2, the V gene TRBV7-9, with D possibly matching TRBD1 (5 bases). This CDR3 comprises 15 residues. Germline assignment: CDR1 SEHNR and CDR2 FQNEAQ (reference sequence). The V end lost 5 bases, the J end lost 7 bases, and 20 bases lay between the germline ends. CDR3 in amino acids: CASSVPGLDRGGYTF. The CDR3 DNA follows: TGTGCCAGCAGCGTACCGGGCCTGGATAGGGGTGGCTACACCTTC.

The rearrangement uses TRBV7-9 and TRBJ2-7; D assignment may be TRBD1 or TRBD2 (6 bases each). CDR1 is SEHNR, CDR2 FQNEAQ, per germline (reference sequence). The V end was cut by 5 bases, the J end by 7 bases, with 18 bases between. The CDR3 contains 14 residues. The CDR3 DNA reads as TGTGCCAGCAGCAGGGGACTGGCCCAGGGGGAGCAGTACTTC. This encodes CASSRGLAQGEQYF.

The V gene is TRBV12-3 or TRBV12-4, the J gene TRBJ2-5, with TRBD1 identical over 9 bases. This CDR3 is 12 amino acids long. V shed 3 bases and J 7 bases; nucleotides not matched to a gene: 0. DNA for the CDR3: TGTGCCAGCAGTTTGACAGGGGGGACCCAGTACTTC. Protein sequence: CASSLTGGTQYF.

This clone was recorded only once. The genes are TRBV6-5 and TRBJ2-2; 7 bases fit TRBD1. This CDR3 comprises 15 residues. Germline CDR1 is MNHEY and CDR2 is SVGAGI. Trimming removed 6 bases from V and 0 bases from J; junction bases left unmatched: 4. The CDR3 sequence is CASRTGTANTGELFF. Written as DNA, the CDR3 is TGTGCCAGCAGAACCGGGACAGCGAACACCGGGGAGCTGTTTTTT.

The J gene is TRBJ2-7, the V gene TRBV12-3 or TRBV12-4; a weak D match, TRBD1 (6 bases). V was pared by 4 bases and J by 11 bases, with 18 bases between. The length of the CDR3 is 13 residues. In nucleotides, the CDR3 is TGTGCCAGCAGTTCTCAGGGGCGGTCGAGCAAGTACTTC. This encodes CASSSQGRSSKYF.

This clone was seen only once. The CDR3 bases are TGTGCCAGCAGCTTAGTTTGGGAGATGACTGAAGCTTTCTTT. As protein: CASSLVWEMTEAFF. V usage is TRBV11-3 and J usage is TRBJ1-1; D remains unclear. The germline gives CDR1 SGHNT, CDR2 YENEEA. V was trimmed by 1 base and J by 5 bases, leaving 11 bases between them. This CDR3 has 14 amino acids.

The chain couples TRBV2 to TRBJ2-1, with TRBD2 as a possible D gene (5 bases). Per the germline V gene, CDR1 is SNHLY and CDR2 is FYNNEI. V gave up 10 bases and J gave up 4 bases, with 20 bases separating them. This CDR3 is 15 amino acids long. The CDR3 here is CAKRTNKGGYNEQFF. The CDR3 nucleotides are TGTGCCAAGAGAACAAACAAAGGCGGGTACAATGAGCAGTTCTTC.

This chain joins TRBV28 and TRBJ1-5; D gene uncertain. V gave up 5 bases and J gave up 1 base, with 15 bases separating them. Germline values: CDR1 MDHEN, CDR2 SYDVKM. CDR3 length equals 16 residues. Written as DNA, the CDR3 is TGTGCCAGCAGTCTCGGCCTACTCGGGAGCAATCAGCCCCAGCATTTT. Protein sequence: CASSLGLLGSNQPQHF.

This chain joins TRBV19 and TRBJ2-3; 12 nucleotides align to TRBD2. This CDR3 spans 20 amino acids. V dropped 1 base and J dropped 3; count of bases not matched to a gene: 14. The germline V gene encodes CDR1 LNHDA and CDR2 SQIVND (reference sequence). The CDR3 sequence is CASSIAPSTLAGGRTDTQYF. The CDR3 coding sequence is TGTGCCAGTAGTATAGCCCCCTCTACTCTAGCGGGAGGGAGAACAGATACGCAGTATTTT.